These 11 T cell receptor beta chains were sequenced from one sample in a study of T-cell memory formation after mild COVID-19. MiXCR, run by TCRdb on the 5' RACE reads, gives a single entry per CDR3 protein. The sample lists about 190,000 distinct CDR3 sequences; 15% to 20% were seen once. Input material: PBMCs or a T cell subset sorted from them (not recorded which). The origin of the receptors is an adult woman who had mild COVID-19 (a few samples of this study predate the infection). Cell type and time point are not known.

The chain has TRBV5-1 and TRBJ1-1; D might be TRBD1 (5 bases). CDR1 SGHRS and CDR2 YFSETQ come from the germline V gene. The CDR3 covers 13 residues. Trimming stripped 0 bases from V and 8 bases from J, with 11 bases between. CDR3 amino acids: CASSLAAGLEAFF. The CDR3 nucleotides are TGCGCCAGCAGCTTGGCCGCGGGACTAGAAGCTTTCTTT.

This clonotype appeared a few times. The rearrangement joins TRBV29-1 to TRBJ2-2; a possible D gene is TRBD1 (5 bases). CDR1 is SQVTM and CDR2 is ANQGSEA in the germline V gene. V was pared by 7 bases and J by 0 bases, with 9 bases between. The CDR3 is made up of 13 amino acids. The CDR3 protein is CSGGGANTGELFF. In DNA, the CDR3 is TGCAGCGGGGGCGGAGCGAACACCGGGGAGCTGTTTTTT.

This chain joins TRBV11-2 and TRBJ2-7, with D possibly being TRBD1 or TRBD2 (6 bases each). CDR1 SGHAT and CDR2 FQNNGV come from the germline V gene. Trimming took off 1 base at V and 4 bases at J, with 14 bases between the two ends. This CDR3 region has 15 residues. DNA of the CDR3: TGTGCCAGCAGCTTAGGGTTCACAGGGAGGTACGAGCAGTACTTC. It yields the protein CASSLGFTGRYEQYF.

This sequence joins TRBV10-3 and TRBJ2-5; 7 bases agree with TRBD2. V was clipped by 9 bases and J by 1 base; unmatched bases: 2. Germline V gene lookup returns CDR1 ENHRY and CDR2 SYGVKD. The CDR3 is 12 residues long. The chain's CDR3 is CAIGTTQETQYF. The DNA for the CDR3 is TGTGCCATTGGGACTACCCAAGAGACCCAGTACTTC.

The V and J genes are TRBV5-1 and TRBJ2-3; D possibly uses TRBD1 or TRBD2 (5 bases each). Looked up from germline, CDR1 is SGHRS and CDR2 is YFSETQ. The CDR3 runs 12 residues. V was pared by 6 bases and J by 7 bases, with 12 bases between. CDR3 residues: CASTDTGNTQYF. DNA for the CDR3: TGCGCCAGCACGGACACCGGGAATACGCAGTATTTT. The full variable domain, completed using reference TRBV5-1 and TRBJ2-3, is KAGVTQTPRYLIKTRGQQVTLSCSPISGHRSVSWYQQTPGQGLQFLFEYFSETQRNKGNFPGRFSGRQFSNSRSEMNVSTLELGDSALYLCASTDTGNTQYFGPGTRLTVL.

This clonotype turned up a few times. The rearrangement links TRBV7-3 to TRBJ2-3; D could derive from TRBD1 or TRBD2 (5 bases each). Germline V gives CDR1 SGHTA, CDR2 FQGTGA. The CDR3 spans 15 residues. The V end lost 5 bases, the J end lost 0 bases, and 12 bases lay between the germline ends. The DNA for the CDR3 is TGTGCCAGCAGCCGCTTGGGGGAGAGCACAGATACGCAGTATTTT. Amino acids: CASSRLGESTDTQYF. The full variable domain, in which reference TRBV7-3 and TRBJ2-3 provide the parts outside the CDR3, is GAGVSQTPSNKVTEKGKYVELRCDPISGHTALYWYRQSLGQGPEFLIYFQGTGAADDSGLPNDRFFAVRPEGSVSTLKIQRTERGDSAVYLCASSRLGESTDTQYFGPGTRLTVL.

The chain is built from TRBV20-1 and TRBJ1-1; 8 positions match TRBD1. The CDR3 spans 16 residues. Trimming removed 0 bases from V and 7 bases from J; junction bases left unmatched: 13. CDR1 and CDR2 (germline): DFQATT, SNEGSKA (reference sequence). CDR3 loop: CSARDLKTGADLEAFF. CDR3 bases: TGCAGTGCTAGAGATCTAAAGACAGGGGCCGACCTTGAAGCTTTCTTT.

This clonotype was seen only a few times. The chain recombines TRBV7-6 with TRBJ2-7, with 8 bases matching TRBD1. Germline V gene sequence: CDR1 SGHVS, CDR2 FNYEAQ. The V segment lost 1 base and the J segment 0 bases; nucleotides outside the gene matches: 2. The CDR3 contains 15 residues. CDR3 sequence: CASSLGDRISYEQYF. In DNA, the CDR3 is TGTGCCAGCAGCTTAGGGGACAGGATCTCCTACGAGCAGTACTTC.

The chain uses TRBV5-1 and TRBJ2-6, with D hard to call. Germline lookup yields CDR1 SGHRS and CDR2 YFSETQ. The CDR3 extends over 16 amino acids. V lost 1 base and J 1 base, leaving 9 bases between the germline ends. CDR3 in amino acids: CASSLRQPSGANVLTF. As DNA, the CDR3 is TGCGCCAGCAGCTTGAGGCAGCCTTCTGGGGCCAACGTCCTGACTTTC.

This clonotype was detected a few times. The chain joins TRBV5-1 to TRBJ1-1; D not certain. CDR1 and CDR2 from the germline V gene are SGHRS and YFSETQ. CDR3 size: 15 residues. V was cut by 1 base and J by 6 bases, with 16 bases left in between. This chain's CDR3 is CASSLSVGGDAEAFF. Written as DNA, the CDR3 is TGCGCCAGCAGCTTGTCTGTGGGCGGTGATGCTGAAGCTTTCTTT.

This CDR3 reads CASSHRREYNEQFF. The DNA for the CDR3 is TGTGCCAGCAGCCACAGGCGGGAGTACAATGAGCAGTTCTTC. V gene TRBV14 combines with J gene TRBJ2-1; 7 bases are a match to TRBD2. Germline CDR1 is SGHDN and CDR2 is FVKESK. The CDR3 extends over 14 amino acids. V shed 3 bases and J 4 bases; nucleotides not matched to a gene: 3.